The 26 T cell receptor beta chains listed next were all sequenced from one sample in a study of T cells after somatic rescue of genetic block. The data were produced by immunoSEQ multiplex PCR, yet TCRdb's version contains in-frame clones alone and is incomplete. The sample records 13,000 to 15,000 clones, roughly two thirds being singletons. Sequenced material: peripheral blood mononuclear cells (PBMCs). The receptors were gathered from a man aged 18 to 30.

V gene TRBV7-8 combines with J gene TRBJ1-1; 7 bases are a match to TRBD1. Per the germline V gene, CDR1 is SGHVS and CDR2 is FQNEAQ. The CDR3 length is 14 residues. Germline trimming cut 3 bases from V and 4 bases from J; bases unmatched to any gene: 5. CDR3 protein: CASSLGQFSTEAFF. The CDR3 DNA is TGTGCCAGCAGCTTGGGACAGTTTAGCACTGAAGCTTTCTTT.

There are a few counts of this clone. The chain recombines TRBV19 with TRBJ1-1, with a weak D call TRBD1 (5 bases). Germline assignment: CDR1 LNHDA and CDR2 SQIVND (reference sequence). The CDR3 covers 19 residues. The V end was cut by 5 bases, the J end by 0 bases, with 25 bases between. DNA for the CDR3: TGTGCCAGTAGTTCCAGGTCGCGGGGTGTTGTGGGGCTGAACACTGAAGCTTTCTTT. Translation: CASSSRSRGVVGLNTEAFF.

This chain uses TRBV9 with TRBJ1-6, with 10 bases aligning to TRBD1. From germline, CDR1 is SGDLS and CDR2 YYNGEE. Losses at the gene ends were 2 bases for V and 6 bases for J; bases not matched to a gene: 8. The CDR3 extends over 17 amino acids. The DNA for the CDR3 is TGTGCCAGCAGCGTTACCGGGACAGGGGCTGTTAATTCACCCCTCCACTTT. The encoded protein is CASSVTGTGAVNSPLHF.

V gene TRBV28 combines with J gene TRBJ2-6, with a possible D match to TRBD1 (5 bases). Germline assignment: CDR1 MDHEN and CDR2 SYDVKM. Trimming removed 5 bases at V and 0 bases at J, with 14 bases between. The CDR3 covers 17 residues. The CDR3 here is CASSIQGTYSGANVLTF. In DNA form, the CDR3 reads TGTGCCAGCAGTATCCAGGGAACCTACTCTGGGGCCAACGTCCTGACTTTC. Drawing the rest from reference TRBV28 and TRBJ2-6, the complete variable domain is DVKVTQSSRYLVKRTGEKVFLECVQDMDHENMFWYRQDPGLGLRLIYFSYDVKMKEKGDIPEGYSVSREKKERFSLILESASTNQTSMYLCASSIQGTYSGANVLTFGAGSRLTVL.

The J gene is TRBJ1-5, the V gene TRBV28; D is possibly TRBD1 (6 bases). CDR3 length equals 15 residues. Germline-derived CDR1 and CDR2 are MDHEN and SYDVKM. Trimming took 5 bases from V and 7 from J, leaving 18 bases between them. The CDR3 DNA follows: TGTGCCAGCAGTCGGCACCTCTTAGGGGGACAGCCCCAGCATTTT. Translation: CASSRHLLGGQPQHF.

This clone showed up just a few times. The chain carries TRBV11-2 and TRBJ2-3; D remains unclear. Trimming pared 3 bases from V and 2 bases from J, leaving 6 bases between. This CDR3 has 13 amino acids. Germline CDR1 and CDR2: SGHAT and FQNNGV. This CDR3 reads CASSFLPTDTQYF. DNA of the CDR3: TGTGCCAGCAGCTTCCTACCCACAGATACGCAGTATTTT.

CDR3 sequence: CAWSQPRRGRERTDTQYF. CDR3 coding DNA: TGTGCCTGGAGCCAACCCCGGAGGGGGCGGGAGAGGACAGATACGCAGTATTTT. The chain links TRBV30 to TRBJ2-3; TRBD1 or TRBD2 may be the D gene (7 bases each). CDR3 length: 18 residues. The V gene lost 3 bases and the J gene lost 3 bases, with 25 bases spanning the gap. Germline values: CDR1 GTSNPN, CDR2 SVGIG (reference sequence).

The V gene is TRBV19, the J gene TRBJ2-6; no definite D call. The V and J ends lost 3 bases and 2 bases respectively, with 11 bases between them. The CDR3 sequence is 16 residues long. From germline, CDR1 is LNHDA and CDR2 SQIVND (reference sequence). The CDR3 sequence: CASSIIEVAGANVLTF. In DNA form, the CDR3 reads TGTGCCAGTAGTATTATAGAAGTGGCTGGGGCCAACGTCCTGACTTTC.

Only a few counts were recorded for this clone. The V and J genes are TRBV7-7 and TRBJ2-3, with no clear D. Germline values: CDR1 SSHAT, CDR2 FNYEAQ (reference sequence). CDR3 length: 13 amino acids. Trimming removed 2 bases at V and 5 bases at J, with 8 bases between. The CDR3 region is CASSLYPKDTQYF. CDR3 DNA: TGTGCCAGCAGCTTATACCCTAAAGATACGCAGTATTTT.

This chain links TRBV10-3 with TRBJ1-1, with D possibly being TRBD1 (5 bases). This CDR3 is 13 amino acids long. The V and J ends lost 6 bases and 1 base respectively, with 9 bases between them. CDR1 and CDR2 from the germline V gene are ENHRY and SYGVKD. CDR3 in DNA: TGTGCCATCAGGGGGACGGGGAACACTGAAGCTTTCTTT. This sequence encodes CAIRGTGNTEAFF.

The chain links TRBV28 to TRBJ1-4; D is unresolved. There are 15 residues in the CDR3. V was cut by 6 bases and J by 8 bases, with 19 bases left in between. Germline V gene sequence: CDR1 MDHEN, CDR2 SYDVKM. The CDR3 loop reads CASSPPGPGREKLFF. CDR3 nucleotides: TGTGCCAGCAGCCCCCCGGGCCCTGGGAGGGAAAAACTGTTTTTT.

The CDR3 loop reads CASSRQGLNSDTF. The CDR3 DNA follows: TGTGCCAGCTCTCGACAGGGGCTGAATTCGGACACCTTC. The chain uses TRBV6-6 and TRBJ1-2, with 8 bases that match TRBD1. Germline CDR1 MNHNY, CDR2 SVGAGI (reference sequence). This CDR3 spans 13 amino acids. The ends lost 8 bases at V and 12 bases at J; junction bases unmatched: 14.

V gene TRBV5-5 combines with J gene TRBJ1-1; D remains unclear. The V end lost 1 base, the J end lost 5 bases, and 12 bases lay between the germline ends. The CDR3 loop spans 14 amino acids. Germline CDR1 SGHKS, CDR2 YYEKEE (reference sequence). The CDR3 bases are TGTGCCAGCAGCTTGTACTCCCTGGGGACTGAAGCTTTCTTT. This encodes CASSLYSLGTEAFF. The full variable domain, its missing parts supplied by reference TRBV5-5 and TRBJ1-1, is DAGVTQSPTHLIKTRGQQVTLRCSPISGHKSVSWYQQVLGQGPQFIFQYYEKEERGRGNFPDRFSARQFPNYSSELNVNALLLGDSALYLCASSLYSLGTEAFFGQGTRLTVV.

The chain employs TRBV19 and TRBJ2-5; 7 bases agree with TRBD1. V was clipped by 3 bases and J by 5 bases; unmatched bases: 6. Germline CDR1 and CDR2: LNHDA and SQIVND (reference sequence). This CDR3 has 14 residues. The CDR3 here is CASSIAQGWETQYF. The CDR3 region has the DNA TGTGCCAGTAGTATCGCACAGGGGTGGGAGACCCAGTACTTC.

The chain combines TRBV2 with TRBJ2-2; D is uncertain. Germline V CDR1 and CDR2: SNHLY, FYNNEI. V dropped 7 bases and J dropped 3 bases, with 9 bases sitting between them. There are 13 residues in the CDR3. The CDR3, as DNA: TGTGCCAGCAATCGGGTAGACACCGGGGAGCTGTTTTTT. Encoded protein: CASNRVDTGELFF.

J is TRBJ2-1 and V is TRBV5-1; TRBD1 aligns across 9 bases. The V segment lost 4 bases and the J segment 6 bases; nucleotides outside the gene matches: 11. The CDR3 is 16 amino acids. The germline gives CDR1 SGHRS, CDR2 YFSETQ. The chain's CDR3 is CASSHRTGTGSNEQFF. The CDR3 DNA reads TGCGCCAGCAGCCACCGGACCGGGACAGGGTCCAATGAGCAGTTCTTC.

This sequence joins TRBV6-5 and TRBJ2-7, with a tentative D call TRBD2 (5 bases). The CDR3 runs to 12 residues. CDR1 MNHEY and CDR2 SVGAGI come from the germline V gene. V gave up 6 bases and J gave up 11 bases, with 17 bases separating them. For the CDR3, the DNA is TGTGCCAGCAGGAGGGTCCCGAACTACGAGTACTTC. Translated: CASRRVPNYEYF.

This clone is a singleton in its sample. The chain combines TRBV19 with TRBJ2-7, with a tentative D call TRBD1 (5 bases). This CDR3 has 14 amino acids. V lost 2 bases and J lost 7, with 15 bases in between. Germline lookup yields CDR1 LNHDA and CDR2 SQIVND (reference sequence). In nucleotides, the CDR3 is TGTGCCAGTAGTATACAGACAGTACCTAGGGAGCAGTACTTC. It specifies CASSIQTVPREQYF. Together with reference TRBV19 and TRBJ2-7, the CDR3 gives the full variable domain: DGGITQSPKYLFRKEGQNVTLSCEQNLNHDAMYWYRQDPGQGLRLIYYSQIVNDFQKGDIAEGYSVSREKKESFPLTVTSAQKNPTAFYLCASSIQTVPREQYFGPGTRLTVT.

The chain combines TRBV27 with TRBJ2-1; 8 bases fit TRBD2. J gave up 5 bases and V 0 bases, and 3 bases lay outside the gene matches. This CDR3 is built from 15 residues. The germline V gene encodes CDR1 MNHEY and CDR2 SMNVEV (reference sequence). CDR3 nucleotides: TGTGCCAGCAGTTTATCGCGGGGGGCCAACAATGAGCAGTTCTTC. Its translation: CASSLSRGANNEQFF.

This clone is a singleton in its sample. The chain uses TRBV6-4 and TRBJ2-3; tentatively, D is TRBD1 (6 bases). CDR1 is MRHNA and CDR2 is SNTAGT in the germline V gene. This CDR3 region has 16 residues. The V end was cut by 5 bases, the J end by 1 base, with 16 bases between. CDR3 nucleotides: TGTGCCAGCAGTTCCGGGACAAGTCAACGCACAGATACGCAGTATTTT. The encoded protein is CASSSGTSQRTDTQYF.

The chain couples TRBV19 to TRBJ1-2; 7 bases align to TRBD1. Germline loops: CDR1 LNHDA, CDR2 SQIVND (reference sequence). Losses at the gene ends were 5 bases for V and 4 bases for J; bases not matched to a gene: 4. The CDR3 length is 13 residues. CDR3 residues: CASSQGQSYGYTF. The CDR3, as DNA: TGTGCCAGTAGTCAGGGACAGTCCTATGGCTACACCTTC.

The chain uses TRBV6-5 and TRBJ1-2; possible D gene TRBD1, 5 bases. Trimming shortened V by 2 bases and J by 5 bases, and 9 bases separated the two germline ends. CDR3 length: 13 amino acids. The germline V gene has CDR1 MNHEY and CDR2 SVGAGI. This CDR3 is CASSYGGVYGYTF. The CDR3 DNA follows: TGTGCCAGCAGTTACGGAGGGGTTTATGGCTACACCTTC.

J is TRBJ2-2 and V is TRBV7-3, with 11 positions matching TRBD2. The J segment lost 3 bases and the V segment lost 6 bases, leaving 3 bases of the junction unmatched. This CDR3 is 15 amino acids long. CDR1 is SGHTA, CDR2 FQGTGA, per germline. The CDR3 loop reads CASRGLADHTGELFF. The CDR3 coding sequence is TGTGCCAGCAGGGGACTAGCGGATCACACCGGGGAGCTGTTTTTT.

The chain recombines TRBV6-1 with TRBJ1-1; D is possibly TRBD1 (6 bases). V was pared by 7 bases and J by 0 bases, with 12 bases between. Germline lookup yields CDR1 MNHNS and CDR2 SASEGT. The CDR3 length is 14 residues. The CDR3, as DNA: TGTGCCAGCACCCGTGACAGGTTGAACACTGAAGCTTTCTTT. It specifies CASTRDRLNTEAFF.

This clone was counted only a few times. The rearrangement joins TRBV5-1 to TRBJ2-5, with 15 nucleotides matching TRBD2. The CDR3 sequence is 16 residues long. V was pared by 4 bases and J by 2 bases, with 3 bases of the junction left unmatched. From germline, CDR1 is SGHRS and CDR2 YFSETQ. CDR3 bases: TGCGCCAGCAGCCAAGGACTAGCGGGGGGGCAAGAGACCCAGTACTTC. Protein: CASSQGLAGGQETQYF.

V usage is TRBV9 and J usage is TRBJ2-2; D is ambiguous. V gave up 0 bases and J gave up 1 base, with 7 bases separating them. The CDR3 is 15 amino acids. In germline, CDR1 is SGDLS, CDR2 YYNGEE. The CDR3 loop reads CASSVGPGNTGELFF. The CDR3 DNA reads as TGTGCCAGCAGCGTAGGTCCAGGGAACACCGGGGAGCTGTTTTTT.